In its sample, the clone carrying this TCR beta chain was seen many times. Its target is unknown. This sample was included in a study of T-cell reconstitution after alpha-beta-depleted transplantation in children. The library targeted TCRbeta and was prepared with unique molecular identifiers. TCRdb processed the PCR reads anew with MiXCR; each CDR3 protein has one entry. The sample holds around 440,000 distinct CDR3 sequences, over 9.5% seen once. Germline V gene lookup returns CDR1 LGHNA and CDR2 YSLEER. V lost 6 bases, J lost 0 bases, and 15 bases lay in between. This CDR3 has 17 amino acids. Regarding the study as a whole: Several hundred expanded graft clones reportedly supplied alpha-beta T cells about two months after transplant. Surviving recipient T cells and thymic progenitors accounted for the high day-60 TCRbeta diversity observed in some patients.

Sample: PBMCs, taken before TCRalphabeta/CD19-depleted stem cell transplant. The chain couples TRBV4-3 to TRBJ2-6; D may correspond to TRBD1 or TRBD2 (5 bases each). The receptor's source is a child younger than 10 with inherited bone marrow failure, due to receive a stem cell transplant. CDR3 in amino acids: CASRGPPAPSGANVLTF. The CDR3 DNA sequence: TGCGCCAGCAGGGGACCCCCAGCCCCCTCTGGGGCCAACGTCCTGACTTTC.